This T cell receptor (beta chain) derives from a study of T-cell reconstitution after alpha-beta-depleted transplantation in children (dated by TCRdb to between 2015 and 2016). Background on the whole study: The study quantitatively tracked T-cell immune reconstitution after TCRalphabeta/CD19-depleted allogeneic hematopoietic cell transplantation in children using TCR repertoire profiling.

The library was produced with PCR. The listed sequencing device is Illumina HiSeq 2500. TCR libraries were prepared with molecular barcoding, using unique molecular identifiers to normalize TCRbeta repertoire quantification. TCRdb reprocessing: public reads trimmed at Q25 with fastp, clones called with MiXCR, in-frame beta chains kept. Each CDR3 protein gets just one entry, which takes the most common genes and DNA from the rows behind it. In all, the sample holds approximately 400,000 distinct CDR3 sequences, and 9.5% to 13% of those were seen once. The ten largest clones capture roughly 6% of the sample. Remarks on this clonotype: It lacks a known antigen. Within one base of it there is no much larger clone, and no base qualities were kept.

Sequences DFQATT (CDR1) and SNEGSKA (CDR2) are obtained from the germline V gene (reference sequence). The CDR3 starts with the cysteine, ends with the phenylalanine, and has 13 residues. The DNA shown is the 39-base CDR3, in frame from base 1. Trimming accounts for 6 bases at V and 3 bases at J, while the number of junction bases matched to no gene is 8. The sequencing used PBMCs from the stem cell graft donor, collected from the stem cell graft. The receptor chain draws on TRBV20-1 and TRBJ2-7; 7 central bases correspond to TRBD2. The clonotype comes from a human donor who donated a stem cell graft to a child with acute myeloid leukemia. The CDR3 region has the sequence CSAKRGRDYEQYF. The nucleotide sequence is given as TGCAGTGCGAAACGCGGGAGAGACTACGAGCAGTACTTC.